One and the same sample provided the 15 T cell receptor beta chains below, sequenced in a study of T cell repertoires in cytomegalovirus infection. TCRdb used MiXCR to reprocess the reads, holding one entry per CDR3 protein. This table holds about 830,000 distinct CDR3 sequences, around a third found once. No cognate antigen is known for these TCRs. Sequencing was performed on cultured CD8+ T cells from PBMCs, taken from culture after CMV antigen stimulation. Source of these receptors: a human donor in good health (CMV status not recorded). Some clones in this sample may be carry-over from other donors' samples.

The rearrangement links TRBV28 to TRBJ2-3; D not certain. CDR1 MDHEN and CDR2 SYDVKM come from the germline V gene. The V end was cut by 5 bases, the J end by 4 bases, with 13 bases between. The CDR3 has 14 amino acids. The CDR3 bases are TGTGCCAGCAGTCAAACCGAGAGTGCAGATACGCAGTATTTT. Encoded protein: CASSQTESADTQYF.

The chain combines TRBV4-3 with TRBJ2-7; perhaps D is TRBD1 or TRBD2 (5 bases each). Per germline, CDR1 LGHNA and CDR2 YSLEER. V dropped 1 base and J dropped 0 bases, with 10 bases sitting between them. This CDR3 contains 15 residues. The CDR3 is CASSQGAGSSYEQYV. The CDR3 DNA reads as TGCGCCAGCAGCCAAGGGGCAGGGAGCTCCTACGAGCAGTACGTC.

The V call is TRBV3-1, the J call TRBJ2-7, with 11 bases fitting TRBD1. The length of the CDR3 is 17 residues. Germline V gives CDR1 LGHDT, CDR2 YNNKEL (reference sequence). V lost 1 base and J lost 1; bases outside the gene matches: 6. The chain's CDR3 is CASSQAWTGGDSYEQYF. CDR3 coding DNA: TGTGCCAGCAGCCAAGCATGGACAGGGGGCGATTCCTACGAGCAGTACTTC.

CDR3 protein: CASSPGEGGGVGEQFF. The CDR3 DNA reads as TGTGCCAGCAGCCCCGGAGAGGGCGGGGGCGTGGGTGAACAGTTCTTC. The chain links TRBV3-1 to TRBJ2-1; tentative D call: TRBD2 (7 bases). The CDR3 loop spans 16 amino acids. Germline-derived CDR1 and CDR2 are LGHDT and YNNKEL (reference sequence). Deletions cut 4 bases from V and 13 bases from J, with 26 bases between.

In this sample, this clonotype turned up a few times. The chain combines TRBV6-5 with TRBJ2-1; no reliable D call. Germline V CDR1 and CDR2: MNHEY, SVGAGI. The CDR3 has 15 residues. V lost 0 bases, J lost 6 bases, and 12 bases lay in between. The CDR3 region has the DNA TGTGCCAGCAGTTACTCAATGGACCCCTTCAATGAGCAGTTCTTC. Translated, it gives CASSYSMDPFNEQFF.

This clonotype was picked up many times. The CDR3 DNA reads TGTGCCAGCAGCTGGGGGACAGGGGGCGACTATGGCTACACCTTC. The encoded protein is CASSWGTGGDYGYTF. V and J are TRBV7-2 and TRBJ1-2, with 12 bases matching TRBD1. This CDR3 region has 15 residues. V was pared by 4 bases and J by 3 bases, with 3 bases of the junction left unmatched. Per the germline V gene, CDR1 is SGHTA and CDR2 is FQGNSA.

This clonotype occurred a few times. V usage is TRBV27 and J usage is TRBJ1-4, with D unclear. V was shortened by 7 bases and J by 4 bases, with 19 bases between the two germline ends. CDR3 length: 16 residues. Germline lookup yields CDR1 MNHEY and CDR2 SMNVEV (reference sequence). Written as DNA, the CDR3 is TGTGCCAGCACCCTCATTTTACTCACCCATAATGAAAAACTGTTTTTT. Its translation: CASTLILLTHNEKLFF. Full variable domain (remainder filled in from reference TRBV27 and TRBJ1-4): EAQVTQNPRYLITVTGKKLTVTCSQNMNHEYMSWYRQDPGLGLRQIYYSMNVEVTDKGDVPEGYKVSRKEKRNFPLILESPSPNQTSLYFCASTLILLTHNEKLFFGSGTQLSVL.

The chain is built from TRBV4-2 and TRBJ2-1; D gene unclear. The V gene's germline CDR1 is LGHNA and CDR2 YNFKEQ. The CDR3 spans 11 residues. V shed 7 bases and J shed 8 bases, with 9 bases lying between them. The CDR3 DNA is TGTGCCAGCACCAACCGGTATGAGCAGTTCTTC. Its protein product is CASTNRYEQFF.

This chain links TRBV20-1 with TRBJ1-1; TRBD1 matches 7 bases. Germline CDR1 reads DFQATT; CDR2 reads SNEGSKA (reference sequence). CDR3 length: 15 amino acids. The V and J ends lost 6 bases and 0 bases, in that order; junction bases with no gene match: 10. CDR3 protein: CSAKHRGHMNTEAFF. The CDR3 nucleotides read TGCAGTGCGAAACACAGGGGCCACATGAACACTGAAGCTTTCTTT.

V usage is TRBV6-5 and J usage is TRBJ1-1; D is ambiguous. Trimming pared 0 bases from V and 1 base from J, leaving 6 bases between. Germline loops: CDR1 MNHEY, CDR2 SVGAGI. The CDR3 length is 14 residues. The CDR3 spells CASSYSLKNTEAFF. The CDR3 region has the DNA TGTGCCAGCAGTTACTCCTTGAAGAACACTGAAGCTTTCTTT.

This clonotype was counted a few times. The CDR3 loop reads CSARDLGLAYNEQFF. The DNA of the CDR3 is TGCAGTGCTAGAGATCTGGGACTAGCCTACAATGAGCAGTTCTTC. The gene calls are TRBV20-1 and TRBJ2-1; the match to TRBD2 covers 8 bases. CDR3 size: 15 residues. J lost 2 bases, V lost 0 bases, and 3 bases had no gene match. Germline values: CDR1 DFQATT, CDR2 SNEGSKA (reference sequence).

The J gene is TRBJ1-2, the V gene TRBV4-3; no definite D call. The V gene lost 0 bases and the J gene lost 2 bases, with 10 bases spanning the gap. Per germline, CDR1 LGHNA and CDR2 YSLEER. This CDR3 spans 15 amino acids. CDR3 DNA: TGCGCCAGCAGCCAAGATCCCGTAGTCAACTATGGCTACACCTTC. It yields the protein CASSQDPVVNYGYTF.

V is TRBV14 and J is TRBJ2-1; 8 bases fit TRBD2. Germline lookup yields CDR1 SGHDN and CDR2 FVKESK. The CDR3 has 13 amino acids. Trimming at V came to 8 bases and at J to 7 bases, leaving 7 bases not matched to a gene. CDR3 region: CASGIRGGNEQFF. CDR3 nucleotides: TGTGCCAGCGGAATACGCGGGGGGAATGAGCAGTTCTTC.

This clonotype was detected only a few times. The V gene is TRBV7-9, the J gene TRBJ1-2; 8 bases map to TRBD1. The germline V gene encodes CDR1 SEHNR and CDR2 FQNEAQ (reference sequence). The CDR3 sequence is 16 residues long. The V gene end was trimmed by 4 bases and the J gene end by 4 bases; junction bases not matched to a gene: 11. The DNA for the CDR3 is TGTGCCAGCAGCTCACCCAGGGGGCCAGGCGGCTATGGCTACACCTTC. It encodes CASSSPRGPGGYGYTF.

This clonotype was counted only a few times. The chain joins TRBV6-1 to TRBJ1-1; D unresolved. Germline loops: CDR1 MNHNS, CDR2 SASEGT. The length of the CDR3 is 13 residues. Deletions cut 4 bases from V and 0 bases from J, with 6 bases between. CDR3 bases: TGTGCCAGCAGTGGATACATGAACACTGAAGCTTTCTTT. Translating it yields CASSGYMNTEAFF.